The sequence of this T cell receptor beta chain was determined in a study of shared clonotypes between healthy human individuals. The germline CDR1 and CDR2 sequences are GTSNPN and SVGIG (reference sequence). The V segment lost 2 bases and the J segment 4 bases; nucleotides outside the gene matches: 9. The CDR3 spans 16 residues. TCRdb's table, derived via immunoSEQ multiplex PCR, lists solely in-frame clones and lacks some. The sample yields just over 2,000,000 clones, 85% to 95% seen once. The V and J genes are TRBV30 and TRBJ2-7; 12 bases fit TRBD2. The clonotype comes from a man younger than 35 in good health. Sequencing was carried out using naive CD4+ T cells sorted from blood. Subset given: CD45RA+ positively selected. The CDR3, as DNA: TGTGCCTGGAGTAACAGACTAGCGGGGGTTAGGTACGAGCAGTACTTC. It codes for CAWSNRLAGVRYEQYF.